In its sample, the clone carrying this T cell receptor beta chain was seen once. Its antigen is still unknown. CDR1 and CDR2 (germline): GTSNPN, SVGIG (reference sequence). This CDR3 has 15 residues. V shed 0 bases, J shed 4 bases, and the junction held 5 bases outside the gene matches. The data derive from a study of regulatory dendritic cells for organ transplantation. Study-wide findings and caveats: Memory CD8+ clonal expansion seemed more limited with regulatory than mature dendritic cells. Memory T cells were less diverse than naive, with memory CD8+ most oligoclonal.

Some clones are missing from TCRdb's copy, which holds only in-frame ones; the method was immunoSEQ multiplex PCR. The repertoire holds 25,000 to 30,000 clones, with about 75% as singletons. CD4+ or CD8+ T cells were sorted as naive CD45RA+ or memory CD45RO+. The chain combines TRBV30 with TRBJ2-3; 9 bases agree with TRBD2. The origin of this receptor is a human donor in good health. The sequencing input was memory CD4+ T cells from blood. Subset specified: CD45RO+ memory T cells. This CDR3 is CAWSVASGAADTQYF. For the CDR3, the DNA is TGTGCCTGGAGTGTAGCTAGCGGGGCAGCAGATACGCAGTATTTT. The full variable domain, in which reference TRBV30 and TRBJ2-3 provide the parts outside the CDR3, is SQTIHQWPATLVQPVGSPLSLECTVEGTSNPNLYWYRQAAGRGLQLLFYSVGIGQISSEVPQNLSASRPQDRQFILSSKKLLLSDSGFYLCAWSVASGAADTQYFGPGTRLTVL.